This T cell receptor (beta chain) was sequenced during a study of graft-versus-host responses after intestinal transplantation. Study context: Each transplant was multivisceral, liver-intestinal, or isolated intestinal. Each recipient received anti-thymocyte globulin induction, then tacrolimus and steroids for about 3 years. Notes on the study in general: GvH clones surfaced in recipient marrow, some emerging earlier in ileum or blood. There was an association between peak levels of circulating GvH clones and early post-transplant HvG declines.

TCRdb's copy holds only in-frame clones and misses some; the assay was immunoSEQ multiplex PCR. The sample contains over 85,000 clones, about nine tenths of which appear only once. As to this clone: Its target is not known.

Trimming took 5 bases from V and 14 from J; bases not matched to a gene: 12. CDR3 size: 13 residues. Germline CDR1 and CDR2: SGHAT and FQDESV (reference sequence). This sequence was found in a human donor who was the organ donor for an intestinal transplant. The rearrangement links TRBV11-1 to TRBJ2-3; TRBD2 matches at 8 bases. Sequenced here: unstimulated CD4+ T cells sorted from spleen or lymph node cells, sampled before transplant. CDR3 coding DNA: TGTGCCAGCAGCCCCTCCGGGACTAGTATCCCGTATTTT. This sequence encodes CASSPSGTSIPYF.